The T cell receptor (beta chain) under discussion was sequenced for a study of OX40 agonist ivuxolimab in advanced cancers. Looking at the study overall: Ivuxolimab was an agonistic, fully human IgG2 monoclonal antibody directed against OX40 (CD134), a costimulatory receptor. Intravenous ivuxolimab was administered to patients every 2 weeks at six dose levels: 0.01, 0.1, 0.3, 1.5, 3 and 10 mg/kg. Of the roughly 52 dose-escalation patients, hepatocellular carcinoma was present in roughly 19, melanoma in around 15, renal cell carcinoma in 9 and head and neck cancer in 9. The dose-escalation cohort was 82.7% male with a mean age of approximately 60 years, ranging from roughly 23 to 80. Prior anti-PD-1, anti-PD-L1 or anti-CTLA-4 therapy was permitted, and roughly two fifths of dose-escalation patients had received checkpoint inhibitors. Partial responses occurred in three dose-escalation patients, of whom one had hepatocellular carcinoma and two had cutaneous melanoma. The purpose of peripheral TCRbeta sequencing was to test whether ivuxolimab changed TCR sequence diversity and led to clonal T-cell expansion. The paper describes the monotherapy dose-escalation part (N = 52 patients) of the phase I trial of ivuxolimab.

For sequencing of the TCRbeta CDR3 region, genomic DNA was extracted from the sorted cells. The immunoSEQ Assay was used for sequencing of TCRbeta CDR3 regions. TCRdb carries this immuneACCESS record with in-frame sequences only. Its versions omit some clonotypes, under half of them owing to an unresolved V gene in the studies checked, with the rest unexplained. The sample data list fewer than 100,000 clones, and about nine tenths of these were observed just once. About 0.35% of the sample is taken by the ten largest. CDR3 length: 13 amino acids, cysteine to phenylalanine. Here the CDR3 DNA is all that survives: 39 bases in frame from base 1. The germline V gene yields SGHDT for CDR1 and YYEEEE for CDR2. The junction shows trimming of 0 bases on V and 1 base on J, plus 3 bases between the germline ends. This clone was seen a single time. The clone's antigen remains unknown. Per-base quality was not reported, and no clone a single base away is much larger than it.

Patients with autoimmune disease history or receiving systemic immunosuppression were excluded from the trial. Peripheral blood for TCR sequencing was drawn from every dose cohort at baseline, at cycle 4 day 1 and at cycle 7 day 1. Samples came from an open-label, multicenter, first-in-human phase I dose-escalation trial of ivuxolimab. The trial enrolled adults with locally advanced or metastatic head and neck squamous cell, hepatocellular, melanoma or renal cell carcinoma. Before TCR sequencing, CD4+ T cells and CD8+ T cells from peripheral blood were sorted into separate populations. General study outcomes and caveats: Low levels of normalized T-cell clonal expansion were also shown by some nonresponding patients. Partial responders in the 0.1-3.0 mg/kg groups had among the lowest normalized peripheral clonal expansion, especially among CD8+ T cells. After ivuxolimab, expanded clones were on average more numerous among CD8+ T cells than among CD4+ T cells. At doses of 0.1 to 3.0 mg/kg, clonal expansion of both CD4+ and CD8+ blood T cells was observed from baseline to week 6. Antigen specificity was not determined for the clonally expanded peripheral T cells.

The sequences come from CD4+ or CD8+ T cells sorted from blood, collected in a trial of the OX40 agonist ivuxolimab. The rearranged segments are TRBV5-6 and TRBJ2-3; the D gene cannot be named for sure. This clonotype was obtained from an adult with an advanced solid tumor such as melanoma, head and neck, liver or kidney cancer. The nucleotide sequence is TGTGCCAGCAGCTTGGAGGGCACAGATACGCAGTATTTT. It translates to CASSLEGTDTQYF. The full variable domain, completed from the reference TRBV5-6 and TRBJ2-3 proteins outside the CDR3, reads DAGVTQSPTHLIKTRGQQVTLRCSPKSGHDTVSWYQQALGQGPQFIFQYYEEEERQRGNFPDRFSGHQFPNYSSELNVNALLLGDSALYLCASSLEGTDTQYFGPGTRLTVL.